One sample yielded the 28 T cell receptor beta chains listed below, sequenced in a study of control samples from healthy donors and cancer patients. Here immunoSEQ multiplex PCR was the method, and the copy in TCRdb shows in-frame clones only, minus some. This sample has around 250,000 clones, with roughly four fifths found just once. The material sequenced was PBMCs. Every receptor here comes from a woman aged 55 to 70 with lung cancer.

This chain links TRBV11-1 with TRBJ2-1; 10 bases map to TRBD2. Per germline, CDR1 SGHAT and CDR2 FQDESV (reference sequence). V was pared by 1 base and J by 4 bases, with 4 bases of the junction left unmatched. The CDR3 length is 16 residues. CDR3 nucleotides: TGTGCCAGCAGCTTAGAGAGCGGGAGGGTTTACAATGAGCAGTTCTTC. Translation gives CASSLESGRVYNEQFF.

The rearrangement links TRBV6-2 or TRBV6-3 to TRBJ1-2, with D unresolved. This CDR3 comprises 13 residues. CDR1 MNHEY and CDR2 SVGEGT come from the germline V gene. Trimming stripped 3 bases from V and 3 bases from J, with 8 bases between. The CDR3 reads CASSYSVYYGYTF. The CDR3 nucleotides read TGTGCCAGCAGTTATTCTGTATACTATGGCTACACCTTC.

This chain uses TRBV3-1 (or the pseudogene TRBV3-2) with TRBJ1-1, with D tentatively TRBD1 (6 bases). The CDR3 has 13 residues. Germline-derived CDR1 and CDR2 are LGHDT and YNNKEL (reference sequence). Trimming cost V 2 bases and J 4 bases, with 8 bases left between them. Here the CDR3 reads CASSQLQGTEAFF. CDR3 in DNA: TGTGCCAGCAGCCAACTACAGGGCACTGAAGCTTTCTTT.

CDR3 loop: CASRALMSTEAFF. CDR3 nucleotides: TGTGCCAGCAGGGCTCTTATGAGCACTGAAGCTTTCTTT. The chain employs TRBV7-2 and TRBJ1-1; D is undetermined. Germline V lookup: CDR1 SGHTA, CDR2 FQGNSA. The germline V and J ends were trimmed by 6 bases and 4 bases, with 12 bases remaining between them. The length of the CDR3 is 13 residues.

The V and J genes are TRBV29-1 and TRBJ1-1; a possible D gene is TRBD1 (5 bases). The germline gives CDR1 SQVTM, CDR2 ANQGSEA. This CDR3 is 11 amino acids long. Trimming took off 5 bases at V and 6 bases at J, with 10 bases between the two ends. DNA of the CDR3: TGCAGCGTTTTACAGGTCCCTGAAGCTTTCTTT. Protein sequence: CSVLQVPEAFF.

The V and J genes are TRBV19 and TRBJ2-1, with TRBD1 matching over 10 bases. This CDR3 contains 15 residues. Germline lookup yields CDR1 LNHDA and CDR2 SQIVND (reference sequence). V lost 5 bases to trimming and J lost 3 bases; unmatched junction nucleotides: 4. The CDR3 nucleotides are TGTGCCAGTAGTGACGACAGGGGGCTCTACAATGAGCAGTTCTTC. Translated: CASSDDRGLYNEQFF.

V usage is TRBV2 and J usage is TRBJ1-2, with 8 bases that match TRBD1. Unmatched junction bases numbered 5, after V lost 6 bases and J lost 5 bases. Germline CDR1 reads SNHLY; CDR2 reads FYNNEI. The CDR3 contains 13 residues. CDR3 amino acids: CASSPHRGYGYTF. The CDR3 DNA reads as TGTGCCAGCAGCCCCCACAGGGGGTATGGCTACACCTTC.

The chain carries TRBV7-3 and TRBJ2-2; 11 nucleotides match TRBD2. The germline V gene encodes CDR1 SGHTA and CDR2 FQGTGA. V lost 3 bases, J lost 6 bases, and 6 bases stayed unmatched. This CDR3 contains 16 residues. CDR3 nucleotides: TGTGCCAGCAGCTTTCGACTAGCGGGATCCCCCGGGGAGCTGTTTTTT. Translation gives CASSFRLAGSPGELFF.

The chain is built from TRBV18 and TRBJ2-1, with D perhaps TRBD1 or TRBD2 (5 bases each). Germline V CDR1 and CDR2: KGHSH, LQKENI. This CDR3 comprises 13 residues. Trimming removed 5 bases at V and 10 bases at J, with 15 bases between. CDR3 amino acids: CASSSAMGREQFF. DNA of the CDR3: TGTGCCAGCTCATCGGCCATGGGACGCGAGCAGTTCTTC.

This clone was seen a single time. The gene calls are TRBV20-1 and TRBJ1-5, with unresolved D. The CDR3 runs to 13 residues. Germline values: CDR1 DFQATT, CDR2 SNEGSKA (reference sequence). V was shortened by 3 bases and J by 0 bases, with 6 bases between the two germline ends. The CDR3 nucleotides read TGCAGTGCTAGTGCACATAGCAATCAGCCCCAGCATTTT. Protein sequence: CSASAHSNQPQHF.

The chain couples TRBV12-3 or TRBV12-4 to TRBJ1-5; D unclear. The CDR3 is made up of 13 amino acids. V shed 0 bases and J shed 7 bases, with 7 bases lying between them. The CDR3 nucleotides are TGTGCCAGCAGTTTAGCGCTATCACAGCCCCAGCATTTT. Translating gives CASSLALSQPQHF.

This chain uses TRBV12-3 or TRBV12-4 with TRBJ1-2; no reliable D call. The CDR3 runs to 12 residues. The V gene lost 5 bases and the J gene lost 6 bases, with 10 bases spanning the gap. The CDR3 DNA reads TGTGCCAGCAGTAAAACTTGGGATGGCTACACCTTC. Amino acid sequence: CASSKTWDGYTF.

This clone showed up just a few times. The chain uses TRBV10-2 and TRBJ1-2, with 7 nucleotides matching TRBD1. J gave up 8 bases and V 2 bases, and 2 bases lay outside the gene matches. The CDR3 loop spans 12 amino acids. Per germline, CDR1 WSHSY and CDR2 SAAADI. In nucleotides, the CDR3 is TGCGCCAGCAGTGAGAGGGGGCCGGGCTACACCTTC. This gives the protein CASSERGPGYTF.

CDR3 amino acids: CASIQGWDRGPMRDTEAFF. In DNA, the CDR3 is TGCGCCAGCATACAAGGGTGGGACAGGGGCCCCATGAGGGACACTGAAGCTTTCTTT. The genes are TRBV10-1 and TRBJ1-1, with 10 bases lining up with TRBD1. CDR1 and CDR2 from the germline V gene are WNHNN and SYGVQD (reference sequence). The J segment lost 3 bases and the V segment lost 7 bases, leaving 20 bases of the junction unmatched. CDR3 length: 19 amino acids.

Concerning this clone itself: This specimen includes other DNA sequences encoding the same CDR3. The chain combines TRBV5-1 with TRBJ1-2; D is unresolved. CDR1 and CDR2 from the germline V gene are SGHRS and YFSETQ. The CDR3 sequence is 13 residues long. Trimming removed 0 bases from V and 2 bases from J, with 5 bases in between. The CDR3 sequence is CASSLGQNYGYTF. Written as DNA, the CDR3 is TGCGCCAGCAGCTTGGGCCAGAACTATGGCTACACCTTC.

The chain carries TRBV3-1 (or the pseudogene TRBV3-2) and TRBJ2-7, with TRBD1 matching 8 bases. CDR1 is LGHDT and CDR2 is YNNKEL in the germline V gene (reference sequence). The CDR3 consists of 15 residues. V was clipped by 5 bases and J by 3 bases; unmatched bases: 9. The CDR3 bases are TGTGCCAGCAGCTACACAGGGGGTCACATCTACGAGCAGTACTTC. This codes for CASSYTGGHIYEQYF.

The V call is TRBV15, the J call TRBJ1-6, with no clear D. V was clipped by 5 bases and J by 9 bases, with 14 bases between them. Germline CDR1 reads LNHNV; CDR2 reads YYDKDF (reference sequence). The CDR3 is 14 residues long. CDR3 bases: TGTGCCACCAGCGTCACTCTACTCGGTTCACCCCTCCACTTT. Protein: CATSVTLLGSPLHF.

The chain has TRBV19 and TRBJ1-5, with D unclear. The CDR3 contains 13 residues. Trimming took 7 bases from V and 6 from J, leaving 13 bases between them. Germline V gene sequence: CDR1 LNHDA, CDR2 SQIVND (reference sequence). CDR3 sequence reads: CASKEGRFQPQHF. The CDR3 bases are TGTGCCAGTAAAGAAGGGAGATTTCAGCCCCAGCATTTT.

The chain has TRBV4-1 and TRBJ1-1, with TRBD1 matching over 7 bases. CDR3 length: 14 residues. CDR1 and CDR2 (germline): MGHRA, YSYEKL. V lost 6 bases to trimming and J lost 4 bases; unmatched junction nucleotides: 8. The CDR3 nucleotides are TGCGCCAGCAGACCCACAGGGGTTAGCACTGAAGCTTTCTTT. This encodes CASRPTGVSTEAFF.

The chain recombines TRBV2 with TRBJ1-2; TRBD1 matches at 8 bases. The CDR3 extends over 14 amino acids. Unmatched junction bases numbered 8, after V lost 6 bases and J lost 5 bases. Germline V gene lookup returns CDR1 SNHLY and CDR2 FYNNEI. CDR3 in DNA: TGTGCCAGCAGCCTACAGGGGGGAGAATATGGCTACACCTTC. Its protein product is CASSLQGGEYGYTF.

The V call is TRBV28, the J call TRBJ1-2; D remains ambiguous. The CDR3 extends over 11 amino acids. Trimming pared 5 bases from V and 8 bases from J, leaving 9 bases between. Germline CDR1 and CDR2: MDHEN and SYDVKM. Here the CDR3 reads CASSHPDGYTF. The CDR3 coding sequence is TGTGCCAGCAGTCACCCAGACGGCTACACCTTC.

The V and J genes are TRBV28 and TRBJ1-5, with 10 bases fitting TRBD1. CDR3 length equals 15 residues. From germline, CDR1 is MDHEN and CDR2 SYDVKM. Trimming cost V 7 bases and J 5 bases; bases outside gene matches: 8. The CDR3 nucleotides read TGTGCCAGCACTCGGGGGACAGGGGTCGATCAGCCCCAGCATTTT. It specifies CASTRGTGVDQPQHF.

The genes are TRBV6-5 and TRBJ2-2; 7 nucleotides align to TRBD2. The CDR3 is 13 residues long. V lost 11 bases and J lost 6; bases outside the gene matches: 9. Per germline, CDR1 MNHEY and CDR2 SVGAGI. The CDR3 region is CASAGDGSGELFF. The DNA of the CDR3 is TGTGCCTCCGCGGGAGATGGTTCCGGGGAGCTGTTTTTT.

This clone has only one observation. V gene TRBV19 combines with J gene TRBJ1-4, with no clear D. CDR1 is LNHDA, CDR2 SQIVND, per germline (reference sequence). The V end was cut by 7 bases, the J end by 5 bases, with 11 bases between. This CDR3 region has 13 residues. CDR3 nucleotide sequence: TGTGCCAGTAACCAAGGTGGGAATGAAAAACTGTTTTTT. Amino acid sequence: CASNQGGNEKLFF.

The chain carries TRBV7-2 and TRBJ2-7; no reliable D call. The CDR3 runs 15 residues. Germline lookup yields CDR1 SGHTA and CDR2 FQGNSA. Trimming removed 2 bases at V and 1 base at J, with 12 bases between. CDR3 loop: CASSLHPQGSYEQYF. CDR3 DNA: TGTGCCAGCAGCTTACATCCCCAAGGGTCCTACGAGCAGTACTTC.

The chain has TRBV24-1 and TRBJ2-1, with D tentatively TRBD1 or TRBD2 (5 bases each). CDR1 KGHDR and CDR2 SFDVKD come from the germline V gene. Trimming took 4 bases from V and 4 from J, leaving 16 bases between them. The CDR3 extends over 16 amino acids. CDR3 region: CATSEPPGRPYNEQFF. The DNA for the CDR3 is TGTGCCACCAGTGAACCTCCGGGACGCCCTTACAATGAGCAGTTCTTC.

The chain recombines TRBV5-5 with TRBJ2-7, with 11 bases lining up with TRBD2. V gave up 2 bases and J gave up 0 bases; unmatched junction bases: 7. CDR1 and CDR2 (germline): SGHKS, YYEKEE (reference sequence). The length of the CDR3 is 17 residues. CDR3 in DNA: TGTGCCAGCAGCTTTCTAGCGGGGGGCTCGCACTCCTACGAGCAGTACTTC. It specifies CASSFLAGGSHSYEQYF.

The CDR3, as DNA: TGTGCCAGTCATGTCCGGACGGAGAATTCACCCCTCCACTTT. It is translated as CASHVRTENSPLHF. The V gene is TRBV19, the J gene TRBJ1-6; D uncertain. Per germline, CDR1 LNHDA and CDR2 SQIVND (reference sequence). The V gene lost 8 bases and the J gene lost 7 bases, with 15 bases spanning the gap. The CDR3 runs to 14 residues.